This T cell receptor beta chain appears in the sequencing data of a study of CD8 T cells in Susac syndrome. At the level of the study: Among the sequenced Susac syndrome patients, five or six had active disease while about eight were in remission. Each patient with Susac syndrome, at the time of blood draw, was therapy-naive, on corticosteroids, or on intravenous immunoglobulin alone.

Sequencing targeted TCR beta in blood CD8+ and CD4+ T cells. The study's findings and limits: The CD4+ T cell repertoires in Susac syndrome did not show any clonal expansion.

The CDR3 is 13 residues long. Trimming cost V 4 bases and J 3 bases, with 7 bases left between them. Germline values: CDR1 SGHNT, CDR2 YYREEE (reference sequence). Details on this clonotype: Antigen unknown.

The RNA input was roughly 0.5 to 1 ug, and it was reverse transcribed with random hexamers. One entry per CDR3 protein results from TCRdb running MiXCR on the immunoSEQ multiplex PCR reads. In the table there are under 95,000 distinct CDR3 sequences, around 94% of which are singletons. The rearrangement joins TRBV5-4 to TRBJ2-2; no clear D gene. The source material was CD4+ T cells from PBMCs. The sequence was obtained from a human donor with Susac syndrome. CDR3 coding DNA: TGTGCCAGCAGCCGACAACACACCGGGGAGCTGTTTTTT. It encodes CASSRQHTGELFF.